This TCR beta chain is drawn from a study of shared clonotypes between healthy human individuals. The assay was immunoSEQ multiplex PCR, and TCRdb's table has in-frame clones only and misses some. The table shows 2 million to 2.5 million clones, with 90% to 96% occurring only once. For this clone: One junction end does not reproduce the germline sequence, and a read error may be involved.

The germline gives CDR1 SGHAT, CDR2 FQNNGV. This CDR3 spans 13 amino acids. Material for sequencing was naive CD4+ T cells sorted from blood. Subset: CD45RA+ positively selected. V gene TRBV11-2 combines with J gene TRBJ1-2, with D maybe TRBD1 (6 bases). The source is a man aged 18 to 29 in good health. For the CDR3, the DNA is TGTGCCAGCAGCCCTCGAACAGGGATCGGGATCCCCTTC. Translating it yields CASSPRTGIGIPF.